This entry lists 24 T cell receptor beta chains sequenced from one sample in a study of T cell responses to AZD1222 COVID-19 vaccine. Method: immunoSEQ multiplex PCR; TCRdb's copy keeps in-frame clones and lacks some. The sample lists approximately 170,000 clones; around nine tenths were seen once. The starting material was peripheral blood, obtained 28 days after the second AZD1222 dose. The receptors were gathered from an adult who received the AZD1222 COVID-19 vaccine.

The V gene is TRBV2, the J gene TRBJ1-1, with D tentatively TRBD1 (5 bases). Germline CDR1 and CDR2: SNHLY and FYNNEI. The length of the CDR3 is 13 residues. Trimming removed 8 bases from V and 1 base from J, with 11 bases in between. CDR3: CASAGLENTEAFF. The CDR3 nucleotides are TGTGCCAGCGCGGGACTGGAGAACACTGAAGCTTTCTTT.

This rearrangement joins TRBV9 to TRBJ1-1, with D perhaps matching TRBD1 (6 bases). CDR3 size: 14 residues. Germline lookup yields CDR1 SGDLS and CDR2 YYNGEE. V gave up 0 bases and J gave up 5 bases, with 11 bases separating them. The CDR3 loop reads CASSVGTGPTEAFF. The CDR3 region has the DNA TGTGCCAGCAGCGTAGGTACAGGGCCGACTGAAGCTTTCTTT.

The chain joins TRBV10-2 to TRBJ2-2; either TRBD1 or TRBD2 may supply D (5 bases each). The CDR3 sequence is 13 residues long. V dropped 6 bases and J dropped 3 bases, with 8 bases sitting between them. CDR1 and CDR2 (germline): WSHSY, SAAADI. In DNA, the CDR3 is TGCGCCAGCAGGGGGACGGACACCGGGGAGCTGTTTTTT. This codes for CASRGTDTGELFF.

This rearrangement joins TRBV10-2 to TRBJ1-4, with a weak D call TRBD1 (5 bases). Germline CDR1 is WSHSY and CDR2 is SAAADI. Trimming pared 6 bases from V and 0 bases from J, leaving 11 bases between. CDR3 length equals 15 residues. The CDR3 sequence: CASREPGTTNEKLFF. CDR3 in DNA: TGCGCCAGCAGAGAGCCAGGGACAACTAATGAAAAACTGTTTTTT.

The gene calls are TRBV7-2 and TRBJ2-6, with D tentatively TRBD1 (5 bases). CDR1 is SGHTA, CDR2 FQGNSA, per germline. The length of the CDR3 is 18 residues. Trimming took 2 bases from V and 0 from J, leaving 14 bases between them. The DNA for the CDR3 is TGTGCCAGCAGCTTAAAAGGGGCCCCTCTCTCTGGGGCCAACGTCCTGACTTTC. Translated, it gives CASSLKGAPLSGANVLTF.

This chain connects TRBV30 to TRBJ1-2; D not resolved. Germline CDR1 reads GTSNPN; CDR2 reads SVGIG (reference sequence). Trimming took 2 bases from V and 6 from J, leaving 10 bases between them. The CDR3 runs 12 residues. CDR3 DNA sequence: TGTGCCTGGAGTACTACCCGGAATGGCTACACCTTC. Its protein product is CAWSTTRNGYTF.

This clone was observed a handful of times. The V and J genes are TRBV10-3 and TRBJ2-7; 8 positions agree with TRBD1. The CDR3 runs to 15 residues. With V trimmed by 5 bases and J by 5 bases, 11 bases remained unmatched. Germline V gene lookup returns CDR1 ENHRY and CDR2 SYGVKD. Here the CDR3 reads CAISFFQGAGNEQYF. CDR3 in DNA: TGTGCCATCAGTTTTTTCCAGGGGGCTGGAAACGAGCAGTACTTC.

The V gene is TRBV10-1, the J gene TRBJ2-2; TRBD1 might be the D (6 bases). Trimming took 6 bases from V and 7 from J, leaving 9 bases between them. CDR1 and CDR2 from the germline V gene are WNHNN and SYGVQD (reference sequence). The CDR3 has 12 amino acids. CDR3 sequence (DNA): TGCGCCAGCAGACAGGGTAACGGGGAGCTGTTTTTT. Its protein product is CASRQGNGELFF.

The V and J genes are TRBV11-2 and TRBJ2-3, with 15 bases aligning to TRBD2. Per the germline V gene, CDR1 is SGHAT and CDR2 is FQNNGV. The CDR3 has 17 amino acids. V was pared by 4 bases and J by 7 bases, with 9 bases of the junction left unmatched. The chain's CDR3 is CASSSPGLAGGKHTQYF. In DNA form, the CDR3 reads TGTGCCAGCAGCTCGCCGGGACTAGCGGGGGGCAAGCATACGCAGTATTTT.

The rearrangement uses TRBV2 and TRBJ1-2; D is unresolved. Looked up from germline, CDR1 is SNHLY and CDR2 is FYNNEI. The CDR3 is 14 amino acids. The V end lost 3 bases, the J end lost 4 bases, and 12 bases lay between the germline ends. CDR3 protein: CASSDGQTLYGYTF. The CDR3 nucleotides are TGTGCCAGCAGTGATGGTCAGACTCTCTATGGCTACACCTTC.

V gene TRBV11-2 combines with J gene TRBJ2-7; D may be TRBD1 (5 bases). The CDR3 is 14 amino acids. V lost 1 base, J lost 0 bases, and 7 bases lay in between. The germline CDR1 and CDR2 sequences are SGHAT and FQNNGV. The CDR3 bases are TGTGCCAGCAGCTTAGGGGGCAACTCCTACGAGCAGTACTTC. This gives the protein CASSLGGNSYEQYF. Full variable domain (outside the CDR3, taken from reference TRBV11-2 and TRBJ2-7): EAGVAQSPRYKIIEKRQSVAFWCNPISGHATLYWYQQILGQGPKLLIQFQNNGVVDDSQLPKDRFSAERLKGVDSTLKIQPAKLEDSAVYLCASSLGGNSYEQYFGPGTRLTVT.

The J gene is TRBJ1-2, the V gene TRBV18, with 8 bases matching TRBD1. The V gene end was trimmed by 3 bases and the J gene end by 8 bases; junction bases not matched to a gene: 5. Germline V CDR1 and CDR2: KGHSH, LQKENI. CDR3 length: 13 amino acids. CDR3 protein: CASSPDRGDGYTF. The CDR3 DNA follows: TGTGCCAGCTCACCTGACAGGGGAGACGGCTACACCTTC. The entire variable domain, with the rest obtained from reference TRBV18 and TRBJ1-2, is as follows: NAGVMQNPRHLVRRRGQEARLRCSPMKGHSHVYWYRQLPEEGLKFMVYLQKENIIDESGMPKERFSAEFPKEGPSILRIQQVVRGDSAAYFCASSPDRGDGYTFGSGTRLTVV.

The DNA for the CDR3 is TGTGCCAGCAGTTACTGGCGGGCAGAGAACACTGAAGCTTTCTTT. The encoded protein is CASSYWRAENTEAFF. The chain is built from TRBV6-2 or TRBV6-3 and TRBJ1-1; D unclear. The length of the CDR3 is 15 residues. CDR1 MNHEY and CDR2 SVGEGT come from the germline V gene. Trimming pared 1 base from V and 1 base from J, leaving 10 bases between.

In its sample, this clone was seen a few times. The V call is TRBV5-5, the J call TRBJ1-5, with a tentative D call TRBD1 (5 bases). The CDR3 has 14 residues. Germline lookup yields CDR1 SGHKS and CDR2 YYEKEE (reference sequence). Deletions cut 4 bases from V and 5 bases from J, with 13 bases between. The CDR3 protein is CASSEGRWDQPQHF. CDR3 in DNA: TGTGCCAGCAGCGAGGGGCGGTGGGATCAGCCCCAGCATTTT.

This chain links TRBV7-9 with TRBJ2-3; D is uncertain. V shed 5 bases and J shed 0 bases, with 12 bases lying between them. The CDR3 contains 15 residues. Germline CDR1 and CDR2: SEHNR and FQNEAQ (reference sequence). CDR3 in amino acids: CASSHSGSSTDTQYF. The CDR3 coding sequence is TGTGCCAGCAGCCATTCTGGGTCTAGCACAGATACGCAGTATTTT. Looking up the rest from reference TRBV7-9 and TRBJ2-3 gives the full variable domain: DTGVSQNPRHKITKRGQNVTFRCDPISEHNRLYWYRQTLGQGPEFLTYFQNEAQLEKSRLLSDRFSAERPKGSFSTLEIQRTEQGDSAMYLCASSHSGSSTDTQYFGPGTRLTVL.

The chain uses TRBV4-1 and TRBJ2-1; 10 bases agree with TRBD2. From germline, CDR1 is MGHRA and CDR2 YSYEKL. The CDR3 runs 15 residues. After removal of 2 bases from V and 7 bases from J, the junction contained 5 bases not matched to a gene. In nucleotides, the CDR3 is TGCGCCAGCAGCCAACTAGCGGGGGCCGGGAATGAGCAGTTCTTC. This sequence encodes CASSQLAGAGNEQFF.

J is TRBJ1-2 and V is TRBV7-2; 8 nucleotides match TRBD1. The CDR3 covers 14 residues. V trimming: 11 bases; J trimming: 7 bases; junction bases outside the gene matches: 15. The germline gives CDR1 SGHTA, CDR2 FQGNSA. CDR3 protein: CASQLGQGNGGYTF. CDR3 nucleotides: TGTGCCTCCCAGCTCGGACAGGGAAATGGTGGCTACACCTTC.

J is TRBJ1-1 and V is TRBV5-1; D unresolved. Germline loops: CDR1 SGHRS, CDR2 YFSETQ. Trimming took 7 bases from V and 4 from J, leaving 23 bases between them. CDR3 length equals 16 residues. Here the CDR3 DNA reads TGCGCCAGCGACCCTGGGTCGGGAGGCCCCCTCACTGAAGCTTTCTTT. Its protein product is CASDPGSGGPLTEAFF.

The chain links TRBV19 to TRBJ2-2; 10 bases match TRBD2. Germline CDR1 reads LNHDA; CDR2 reads SQIVND (reference sequence). The CDR3 runs to 14 residues. V was pared by 4 bases and J by 7 bases, with 3 bases of the junction left unmatched. CDR3: CASSNGLAVGELFF. CDR3 coding DNA: TGTGCCAGTAGTAACGGACTAGCGGTCGGGGAGCTGTTTTTT.

The chain couples TRBV7-2 to TRBJ2-1, with a weak D call TRBD1 (5 bases). CDR3 length equals 15 residues. The ends were cut back, 3 bases at V and 5 bases at J, with 14 bases in the middle. CDR1 is SGHTA, CDR2 FQGNSA, per germline. The CDR3 reads CASSLRQGRDNEQFF. In DNA form, the CDR3 reads TGTGCCAGCAGCTTGCGGCAGGGTAGGGACAATGAGCAGTTCTTC. Drawing the rest from reference TRBV7-2 and TRBJ2-1, the complete variable domain is GAGVSQSPSNKVTEKGKDVELRCDPISGHTALYWYRQSLGQGLEFLIYFQGNSAPDKSGLPSDRFSAERTGGSVSTLTIQRTQQEDSAVYLCASSLRQGRDNEQFFGPGTRLTVL.

The chain recombines TRBV5-8 with TRBJ2-4; 10 nucleotides agree with TRBD1. The CDR3 is 14 amino acids. After removal of 4 bases from V and 6 bases from J, the junction contained 4 bases not matched to a gene. Looked up from germline, CDR1 is SGHTS and CDR2 is YDEGEE. The CDR3 loop is CASSRGDRGNIQYF. The CDR3, as DNA: TGTGCCAGCAGCCGGGGGGACAGGGGAAACATTCAGTACTTC.

The J gene is TRBJ1-2, the V gene TRBV6-5; D call uncertain. Germline lookup yields CDR1 MNHEY and CDR2 SVGAGI. Trimming stripped 2 bases from V and 0 bases from J, with 4 bases between. The CDR3 runs 13 residues. CDR3: CASSYEANYGYTF. DNA for the CDR3: TGTGCCAGCAGTTACGAAGCTAACTATGGCTACACCTTC.

This chain links TRBV6-5 with TRBJ2-7, with a weak D call TRBD2 (5 bases). Trimming shortened V by 7 bases and J by 1 base, and 17 bases separated the two germline ends. Germline V gives CDR1 MNHEY, CDR2 SVGAGI. The CDR3 is made up of 15 amino acids. As DNA, the CDR3 is TGTGCCAGCATGAGGCACCACACGGGATCCTACGAGCAGTACTTC. Its translation: CASMRHHTGSYEQYF.

This rearrangement joins TRBV5-4 to TRBJ2-2; tentative D call: TRBD2 (6 bases). The V and J ends lost 4 bases and 0 bases respectively, with 13 bases between them. This CDR3 is 16 amino acids long. Germline V CDR1 and CDR2: SGHNT, YYREEE (reference sequence). CDR3 sequence: CASSRGTVTNTGELFF. The CDR3 bases are TGTGCCAGCAGCCGGGGGACGGTGACGAACACCGGGGAGCTGTTTTTT.